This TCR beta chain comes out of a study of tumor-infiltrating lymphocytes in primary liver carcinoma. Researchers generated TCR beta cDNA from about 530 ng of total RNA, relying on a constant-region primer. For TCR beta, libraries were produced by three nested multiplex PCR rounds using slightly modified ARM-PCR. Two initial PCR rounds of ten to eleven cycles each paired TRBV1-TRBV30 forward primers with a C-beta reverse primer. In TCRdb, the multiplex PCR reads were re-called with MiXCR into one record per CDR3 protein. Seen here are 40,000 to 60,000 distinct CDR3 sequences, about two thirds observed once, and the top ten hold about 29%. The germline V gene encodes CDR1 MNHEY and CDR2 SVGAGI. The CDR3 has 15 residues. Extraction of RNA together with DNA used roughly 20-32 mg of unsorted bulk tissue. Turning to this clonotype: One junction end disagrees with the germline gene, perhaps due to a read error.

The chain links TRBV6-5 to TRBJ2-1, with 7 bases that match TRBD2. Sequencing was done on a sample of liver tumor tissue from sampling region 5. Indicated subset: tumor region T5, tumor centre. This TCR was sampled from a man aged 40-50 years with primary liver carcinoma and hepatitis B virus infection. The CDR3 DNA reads TGTGCCAGCAGCGCGAGGGAGGGCTCCTACTATGAGCAGTTCTTC. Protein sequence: CASSAREGSYYEQFF.